This entry is about one T cell receptor (beta chain). V was shortened by 10 bases and J by 0 bases, with 15 bases between the two germline ends. Germline CDR1 and CDR2: ENHRY and SYGVKD. The CDR3 spans 15 residues. One entry per CDR3 protein, called by TCRdb with MiXCR from the RT-PCR reads. The table shows hundreds of thousands of distinct CDR3 sequences, with 13% to 15% occurring only once. Sequencing was done on a sample of memory CD4+ T cells from blood. The rearrangement uses TRBV10-3 and TRBJ2-2, with D maybe TRBD1 (6 bases). The TCR originated in a female donor in good health, serving as a healthy control. CDR3 sequence reads: CATTQGTANTGELFF. CDR3 DNA sequence: TGTGCCACAACGCAGGGGACCGCGAACACCGGGGAGCTGTTTTTT.